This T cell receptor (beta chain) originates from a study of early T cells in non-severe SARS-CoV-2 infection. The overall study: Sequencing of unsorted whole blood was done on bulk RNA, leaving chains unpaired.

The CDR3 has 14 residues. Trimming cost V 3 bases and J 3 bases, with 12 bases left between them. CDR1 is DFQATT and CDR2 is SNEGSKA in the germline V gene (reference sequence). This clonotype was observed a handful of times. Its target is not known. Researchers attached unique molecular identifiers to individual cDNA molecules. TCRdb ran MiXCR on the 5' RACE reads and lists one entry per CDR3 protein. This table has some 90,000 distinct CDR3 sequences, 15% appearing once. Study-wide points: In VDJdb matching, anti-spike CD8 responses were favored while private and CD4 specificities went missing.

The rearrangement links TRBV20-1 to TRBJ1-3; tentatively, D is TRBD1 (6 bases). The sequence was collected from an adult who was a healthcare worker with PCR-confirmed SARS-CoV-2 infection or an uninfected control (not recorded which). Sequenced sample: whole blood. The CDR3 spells CSARVRGSGNTIYF. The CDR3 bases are TGCAGTGCTAGGGTCAGGGGAAGTGGAAACACCATATATTTT.